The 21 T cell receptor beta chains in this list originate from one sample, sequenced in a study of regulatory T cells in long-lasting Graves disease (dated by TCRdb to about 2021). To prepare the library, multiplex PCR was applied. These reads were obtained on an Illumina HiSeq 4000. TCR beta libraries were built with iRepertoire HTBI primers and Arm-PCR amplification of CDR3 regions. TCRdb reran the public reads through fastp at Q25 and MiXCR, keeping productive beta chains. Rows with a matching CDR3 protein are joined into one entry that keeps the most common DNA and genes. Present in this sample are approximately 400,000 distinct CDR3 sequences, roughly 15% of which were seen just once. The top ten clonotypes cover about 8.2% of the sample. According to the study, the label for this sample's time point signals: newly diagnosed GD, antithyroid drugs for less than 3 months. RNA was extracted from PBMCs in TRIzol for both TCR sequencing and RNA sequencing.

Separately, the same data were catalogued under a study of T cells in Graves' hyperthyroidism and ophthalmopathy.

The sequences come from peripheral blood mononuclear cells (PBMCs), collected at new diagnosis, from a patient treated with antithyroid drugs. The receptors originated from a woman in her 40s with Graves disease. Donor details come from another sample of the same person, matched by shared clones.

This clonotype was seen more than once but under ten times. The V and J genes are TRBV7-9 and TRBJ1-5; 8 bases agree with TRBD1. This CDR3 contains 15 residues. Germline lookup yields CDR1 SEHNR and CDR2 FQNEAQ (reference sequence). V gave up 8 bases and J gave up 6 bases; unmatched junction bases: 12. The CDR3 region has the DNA TGTGCCAGCCCAGACAGGGGAATCAATAGTCAGCCCCAGCATTTT. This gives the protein CASPDRGINSQPQHF.

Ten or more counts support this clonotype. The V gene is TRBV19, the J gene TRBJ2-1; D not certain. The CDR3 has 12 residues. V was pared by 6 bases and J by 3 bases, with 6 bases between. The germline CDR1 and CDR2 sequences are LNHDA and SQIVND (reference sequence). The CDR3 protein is CASSGYYNEQFF. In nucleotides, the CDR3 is TGTGCCAGTAGCGGATACTACAATGAGCAGTTCTTC.

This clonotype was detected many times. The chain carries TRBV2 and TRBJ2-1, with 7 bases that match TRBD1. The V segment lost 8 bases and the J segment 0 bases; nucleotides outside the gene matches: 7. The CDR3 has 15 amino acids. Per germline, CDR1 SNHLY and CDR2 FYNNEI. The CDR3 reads CASFSRDSSYNEQFF. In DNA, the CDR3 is TGTGCCAGCTTCTCGAGGGACAGCTCCTACAATGAGCAGTTCTTC.

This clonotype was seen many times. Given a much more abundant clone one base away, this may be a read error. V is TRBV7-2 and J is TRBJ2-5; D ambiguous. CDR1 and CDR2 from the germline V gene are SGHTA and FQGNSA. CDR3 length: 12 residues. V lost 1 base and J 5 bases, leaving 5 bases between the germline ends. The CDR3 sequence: CASSLDSETQYF. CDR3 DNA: TGTGCCAGCAGCTTAGATAGTGAGACCCAGTACTTC.

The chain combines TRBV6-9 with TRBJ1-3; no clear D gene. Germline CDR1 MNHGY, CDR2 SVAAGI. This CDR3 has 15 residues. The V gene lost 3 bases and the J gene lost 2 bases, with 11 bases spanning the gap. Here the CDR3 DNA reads TGTGCCAGCAGTTACGACGGAGGTGCTGGAAACACCATATATTTT. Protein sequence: CASSYDGGAGNTIYF.

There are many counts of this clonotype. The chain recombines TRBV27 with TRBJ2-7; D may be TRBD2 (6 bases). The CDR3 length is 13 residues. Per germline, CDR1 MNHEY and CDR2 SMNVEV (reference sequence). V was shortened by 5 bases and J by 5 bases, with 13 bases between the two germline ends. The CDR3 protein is CASSPRGSDEQYF. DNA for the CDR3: TGTGCCAGCAGTCCGCGGGGTAGCGACGAGCAGTACTTC.

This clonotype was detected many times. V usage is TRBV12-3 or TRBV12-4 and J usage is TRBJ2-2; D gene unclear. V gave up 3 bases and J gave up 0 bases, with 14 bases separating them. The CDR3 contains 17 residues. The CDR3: CASSFRIGLANTGELFF. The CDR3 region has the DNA TGTGCCAGCAGTTTTAGGATCGGGCTAGCGAACACCGGGGAGCTGTTTTTT.

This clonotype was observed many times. The CDR3 sequence is CASSERENTVNSNQPQHF. DNA for the CDR3: TGTGCCAGCAGTGAACGCGAAAATACTGTCAATAGCAATCAGCCCCAGCATTTT. The gene calls are TRBV6-1 and TRBJ1-5, with D unresolved. The CDR3 contains 18 residues. The V gene's germline CDR1 is MNHNS and CDR2 SASEGT. The V and J ends lost 2 bases and 0 bases respectively, with 17 bases between them.

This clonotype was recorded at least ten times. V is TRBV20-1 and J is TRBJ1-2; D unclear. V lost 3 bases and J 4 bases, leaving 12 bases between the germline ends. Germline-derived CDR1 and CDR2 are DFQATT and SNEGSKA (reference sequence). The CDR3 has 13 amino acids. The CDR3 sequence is CSASDVGGYGYTF. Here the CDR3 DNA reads TGCAGTGCTAGTGATGTCGGCGGCTATGGCTACACCTTC.

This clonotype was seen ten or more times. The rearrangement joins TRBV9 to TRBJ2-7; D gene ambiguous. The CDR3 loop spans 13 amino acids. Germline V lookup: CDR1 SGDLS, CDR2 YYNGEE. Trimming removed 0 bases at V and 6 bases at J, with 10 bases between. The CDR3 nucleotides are TGTGCCAGCAGCGTAGCAGTACGGAGCGAGCAGTACTTC. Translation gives CASSVAVRSEQYF.

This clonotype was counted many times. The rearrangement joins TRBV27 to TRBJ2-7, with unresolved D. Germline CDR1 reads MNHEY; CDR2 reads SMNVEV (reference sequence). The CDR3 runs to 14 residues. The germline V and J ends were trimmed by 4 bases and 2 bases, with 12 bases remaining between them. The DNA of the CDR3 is TGTGCCAGCAGTTCCAAGCTGGCACCCTACGAGCAGTACTTC. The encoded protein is CASSSKLAPYEQYF.

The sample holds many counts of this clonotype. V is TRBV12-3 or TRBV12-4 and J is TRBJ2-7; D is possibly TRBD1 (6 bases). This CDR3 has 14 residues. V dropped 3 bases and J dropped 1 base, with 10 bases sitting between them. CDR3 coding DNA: TGTGCCAGCAGTTTTCACCAGGGGTCCTACGAGCAGTACTTC. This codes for CASSFHQGSYEQYF.

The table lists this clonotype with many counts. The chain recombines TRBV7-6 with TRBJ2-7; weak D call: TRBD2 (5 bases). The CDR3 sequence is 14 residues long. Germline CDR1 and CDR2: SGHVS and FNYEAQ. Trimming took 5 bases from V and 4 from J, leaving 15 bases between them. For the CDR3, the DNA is TGTGCCAGCAGCGACGGGGTAGTGGGTTACGAGCAGTACTTC. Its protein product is CASSDGVVGYEQYF.

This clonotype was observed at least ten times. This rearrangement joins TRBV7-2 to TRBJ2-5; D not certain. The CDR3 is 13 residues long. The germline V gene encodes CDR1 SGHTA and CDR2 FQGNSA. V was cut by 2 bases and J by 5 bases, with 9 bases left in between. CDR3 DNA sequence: TGTGCCAGCAGCTTATCGTTGAGCGAGACCCAGTACTTC. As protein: CASSLSLSETQYF.

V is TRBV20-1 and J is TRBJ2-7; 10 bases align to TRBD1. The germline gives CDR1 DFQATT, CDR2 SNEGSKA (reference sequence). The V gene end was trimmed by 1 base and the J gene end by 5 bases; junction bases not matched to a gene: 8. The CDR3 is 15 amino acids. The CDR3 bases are TGCAGTGCTAGAGGGCCCCTCGGGACAGGGGACGAGCAGTACTTC. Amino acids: CSARGPLGTGDEQYF.

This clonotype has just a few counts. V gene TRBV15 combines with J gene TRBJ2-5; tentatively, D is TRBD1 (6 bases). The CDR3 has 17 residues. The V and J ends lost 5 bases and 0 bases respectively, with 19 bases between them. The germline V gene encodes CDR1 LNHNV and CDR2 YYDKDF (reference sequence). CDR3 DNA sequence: TGTGCCACCAGCGGCTTCTCCAAGGGGGTGTACCAAGAGACCCAGTACTTC. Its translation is CATSGFSKGVYQETQYF. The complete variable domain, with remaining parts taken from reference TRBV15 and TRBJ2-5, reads DAMVIQNPRYQVTQFGKPVTLSCSQTLNHNVMYWYQQKSSQAPKLLFHYYDKDFNNEADTPDNFQSRRPNTSFCFLDIRSPGLGDTAMYLCATSGFSKGVYQETQYFGPGTRLLVL.

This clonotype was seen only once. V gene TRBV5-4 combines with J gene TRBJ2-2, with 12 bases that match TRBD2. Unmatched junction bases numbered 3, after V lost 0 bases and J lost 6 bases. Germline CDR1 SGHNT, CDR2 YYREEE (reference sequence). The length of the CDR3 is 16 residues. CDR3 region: CASSLGLAGAAGELFF. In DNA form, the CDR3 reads TGTGCCAGCAGCTTGGGACTAGCGGGAGCGGCCGGGGAGCTGTTTTTT.

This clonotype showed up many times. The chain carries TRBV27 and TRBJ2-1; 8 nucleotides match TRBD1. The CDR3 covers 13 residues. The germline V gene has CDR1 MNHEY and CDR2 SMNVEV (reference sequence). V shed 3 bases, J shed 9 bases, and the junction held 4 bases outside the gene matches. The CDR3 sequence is CASSFSQGAEQFF. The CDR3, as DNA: TGTGCCAGCAGTTTTTCCCAGGGGGCTGAGCAGTTCTTC.

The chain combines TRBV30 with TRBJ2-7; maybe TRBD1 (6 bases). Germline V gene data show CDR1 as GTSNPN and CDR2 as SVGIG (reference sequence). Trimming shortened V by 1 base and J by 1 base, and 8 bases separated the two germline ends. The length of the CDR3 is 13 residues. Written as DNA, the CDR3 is TGTGCCTGGAGTGGTACAGGGTCCTACGAGCAGTACTTC. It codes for CAWSGTGSYEQYF.

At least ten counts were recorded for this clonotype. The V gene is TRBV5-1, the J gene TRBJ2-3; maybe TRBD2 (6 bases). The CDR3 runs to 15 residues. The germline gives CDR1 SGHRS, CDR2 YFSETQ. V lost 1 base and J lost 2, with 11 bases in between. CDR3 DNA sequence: TGCGCCAGCAGCTTGAGGCGGGGATCCACAGATACGCAGTATTTT. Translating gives CASSLRRGSTDTQYF.

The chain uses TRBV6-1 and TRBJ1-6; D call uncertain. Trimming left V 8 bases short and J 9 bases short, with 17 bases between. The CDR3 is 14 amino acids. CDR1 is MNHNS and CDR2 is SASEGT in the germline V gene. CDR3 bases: TGTGCCAGCCGGCTCGACACATCAGGTTCACCCCTCCACTTT. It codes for CASRLDTSGSPLHF.